These T cell receptor beta chains were read from a single sample in a study of radiation and T cells in renal cell carcinoma. Sequencing used immunoSEQ multiplex PCR; TCRdb keeps in-frame clones, though not all of them. This table has 65,000 or so clones, around three quarters appearing once. The input for sequencing was blood, taken from a patient whose treatment included radiotherapy and nephrectomy. These receptors were taken from a man aged 55 to 70 with renal cell carcinoma. Each CDR3 is given with its conserved first and last residue. D genes are given only for firm matches. The listing skips clone size in some rows; elsewhere it reads once, few, many or a size class.

j_gene: TRBJ1-5
d_gene: .
v_gene: TRBV29-1
abundance: .
CDR3nt: TGCAGCGTTGAGGTTGGATCCCTCCAGCATTTT
CDR3aa: CSVEVGSLQHF

j_gene: TRBJ2-1
d_gene: TRBD2
v_gene: TRBV11-3
abundance: .
CDR3nt: TGTGCCAGCAGCCATAACCCCCACTCCAGCGGGGGGGCACATGAGCAGTTCTTC
CDR3aa: CASSHNPHSSGGAHEQFF

j_gene: TRBJ1-4
d_gene: .
v_gene: TRBV18
abundance: .
CDR3nt: TGTGCCAGCTCGCCGGGCCGTAGGAATGAAAAACTGTTTTTT
CDR3aa: CASSPGRRNEKLFF

j_gene: TRBJ2-5
d_gene: .
v_gene: TRBV7-9
abundance: .
CDR3nt: TGTGCCAGCAGCCCCCCCGAGATTCTGACCCAGTACTTC
CDR3aa: CASSPPEILTQYF

j_gene: TRBJ1-6
d_gene: TRBD1
v_gene: TRBV7-2
abundance: .
CDR3nt: TGTGCCAGCAGCCTAACCGGGACAGGGCATAATTCACCCCTCCACTTT
CDR3aa: CASSLTGTGHNSPLHF

j_gene: TRBJ2-6
d_gene: .
v_gene: TRBV2
abundance: .
CDR3nt: TGTGCCAGCAGTGAAGACTGGGGCCCCGGGGCCAACGTCCTGACTTTC
CDR3aa: CASSEDWGPGANVLTF

j_gene: TRBJ2-6
d_gene: .
v_gene: TRBV27
abundance: once
CDR3nt: TGTGCCAGCAGTTTATTAGGGGCTGGGGCCAACGTCCTGACTTTC
CDR3aa: CASSLLGAGANVLTF

j_gene: TRBJ2-3
d_gene: TRBD2
v_gene: TRBV6-5
abundance: .
CDR3nt: TGTGCCAGCAGGACTAGCGGGCGGAGAAATACGCAGTATTTT
CDR3aa: CASRTSGRRNTQYF

j_gene: TRBJ1-5
d_gene: .
v_gene: TRBV19
abundance: few
CDR3nt: TGTGCCAGCCGTGCAGGGAGGGTGAGCAATCAGCCCCAGCATTTT
CDR3aa: CASRAGRVSNQPQHF

j_gene: TRBJ2-5
d_gene: .
v_gene: TRBV7-9
abundance: .
CDR3nt: TGTGCCAGCAGCATCCCGGGGGCCCCTAAAGAGACCCAGTACTTC
CDR3aa: CASSIPGAPKETQYF

j_gene: TRBJ2-1
d_gene: TRBD2
v_gene: TRBV5-1
abundance: .
CDR3nt: TGCGCCAGCAGCCAACTAGCGGGAGGGGCCTACAATGAGCAGTTCTTC
CDR3aa: CASSQLAGGAYNEQFF

j_gene: TRBJ2-3
d_gene: .
v_gene: TRBV5-1
abundance: .
CDR3nt: TGCGCCAGCACGAGGGGGGGCGGATACCTACTCACAGATACGCAGTATTTT
CDR3aa: CASTRGGGYLLTDTQYF

j_gene: TRBJ1-1
d_gene: .
v_gene: TRBV6-1
abundance: .
CDR3nt: TGTGCCAGCAGTGAGCTGTTTGAAGCTTTCTTT
CDR3aa: CASSELFEAFF

j_gene: TRBJ2-1
d_gene: TRBD1
v_gene: TRBV16
abundance: .
CDR3nt: TGTGCCAGCAGCCAGCGACAGGGTGGTGGCAATGAGCAGTTCTTC
CDR3aa: CASSQRQGGGNEQFF

j_gene: TRBJ2-6
d_gene: TRBD1
v_gene: TRBV30
abundance: .
CDR3nt: TGTGCCTCCATGAACAGGGGGCGACTGGGTGGGGCCAACGTCCTGACTTTC
CDR3aa: CASMNRGRLGGANVLTF

j_gene: TRBJ1-1
d_gene: TRBD1
v_gene: TRBV19
abundance: .
CDR3nt: TGTGCCAGTAGTACCAGACAGGGCGGAGCTTTCTTT
CDR3aa: CASSTRQGGAFF

j_gene: TRBJ2-5
d_gene: TRBD2
v_gene: TRBV11-2
abundance: .
CDR3nt: TGTGCCAGCAGCTGGGACCTAGCGGGCCAAGAGACCCAGTACTTC
CDR3aa: CASSWDLAGQETQYF